This T cell receptor (beta chain) is from a study of CD8 T cells in Susac syndrome. With random hexamers, reverse transcription was performed on roughly 0.5 to 1 ug of RNA. Amplification of TCR beta CDR3 by immunoSEQ multiplex PCR spanned 54 Vbeta and 13 Jbeta. TCRdb processed the immunoSEQ multiplex PCR reads anew with MiXCR; each CDR3 protein has one entry. Among tens of thousands of distinct CDR3 sequences listed, roughly 95% were seen once. This clonotype came up once. Sequencing of TCR beta was carried out in blood CD8+ and CD4+ T cells. Relapsing-remitting disease, either stable or active, was present in the treatment-naive patients who were the multiple sclerosis controls. This receptor was obtained from a human donor with multiple sclerosis. Sample: CD4+ T cells from PBMCs.

The CDR3 DNA sequence: TGCAGCGGTGCGTGGGACAGGATTAGGTCCAATGAGCAGTTCTTC. This translates into CSGAWDRIRSNEQFF. V and J are TRBV29-1 and TRBJ2-1, with TRBD1 identical over 8 bases. This CDR3 is built from 15 residues. J lost 6 bases, V lost 7 bases, and 14 bases had no gene match. The germline V gene encodes CDR1 SQVTM and CDR2 ANQGSEA.